These 23 T cell receptor beta chains were all obtained from the same sample, sequenced in a study of cytomegalovirus exposure and HLA in healthy donors. Produced via immunoSEQ multiplex PCR; TCRdb's table is partial and in-frame only. The sample shows roughly 56,000 clones, 75% to 95% of them seen only once. Sequencing was done on a sample of PBMCs. The receptors were sampled from a woman aged 30 to 39 in good health and CMV-seronegative.

The J gene is TRBJ1-4, the V gene TRBV9; tentatively, D is TRBD1 (5 bases). V was trimmed by 4 bases and J by 0 bases, leaving 10 bases between them. CDR3 length equals 15 residues. Germline-derived CDR1 and CDR2 are SGDLS and YYNGEE. CDR3 residues: CASSLQGTTNEKLFF. The CDR3 coding sequence is TGTGCCAGCAGCCTTCAGGGTACAACTAATGAAAAACTGTTTTTT.

The sample holds one count of this clone. This rearrangement joins TRBV7-2 to TRBJ2-1; 15 bases align to TRBD2. The CDR3 totals 18 residues. CDR1 SGHTA and CDR2 FQGNSA come from the germline V gene. The J segment lost 7 bases and the V segment lost 5 bases, leaving 12 bases of the junction unmatched. CDR3 residues: CASSSRQGTSGRTNEQFF. The CDR3 coding sequence is TGTGCCAGCAGCAGCAGACAGGGGACTAGCGGGAGGACGAATGAGCAGTTCTTC.

The gene calls are TRBV5-8 and TRBJ2-7, with 10 bases aligning to TRBD2. Germline V gene sequence: CDR1 SGHTS, CDR2 YDEGEE. The CDR3 has 16 residues. V lost 4 bases and J lost 5; bases outside the gene matches: 12. CDR3 protein: CASSRPSGRTPNEQYF. CDR3 nucleotide sequence: TGTGCCAGCAGCCGCCCTAGCGGGAGAACCCCCAACGAGCAGTACTTC.

This chain connects TRBV5-4 to TRBJ2-7; the D gene is possibly TRBD2 (5 bases). This CDR3 spans 16 amino acids. With 0 bases removed from V and 2 bases from J, the gap between germline ends came to 15 bases. Germline assignment: CDR1 SGHNT and CDR2 YYREEE (reference sequence). The CDR3 DNA follows: TGTGCCAGCAGCTTGGACCCAGCGGAACCAACCTACGAGCAGTACTTC. The encoded protein is CASSLDPAEPTYEQYF.

The V gene is TRBV4-2, the J gene TRBJ2-2, with 8 bases lining up with TRBD2. The V gene's germline CDR1 is LGHNA and CDR2 YNFKEQ. The CDR3 sequence is 18 residues long. V gave up 0 bases and J gave up 1 base; unmatched junction bases: 7. CDR3 protein: CASSQDSTSGLNTGELFF. CDR3 bases: TGTGCCAGCAGCCAAGATAGCACTAGCGGCTTGAACACCGGGGAGCTGTTTTTT.

The CDR3 loop reads CASSLGLADNEQFF. In nucleotides, the CDR3 is TGCGCCAGCAGCCTGGGACTAGCGGACAATGAGCAGTTCTTC. The J gene is TRBJ2-1, the V gene TRBV4-1, with 11 bases identical to TRBD2. Germline-derived CDR1 and CDR2 are MGHRA and YSYEKL. This CDR3 is built from 14 residues. V lost 4 bases and J lost 5; bases outside the gene matches: 1.

The rearrangement joins TRBV19 to TRBJ2-5; maybe TRBD2 (7 bases). Per germline, CDR1 LNHDA and CDR2 SQIVND (reference sequence). The length of the CDR3 is 15 residues. Trimming removed 1 base from V and 0 bases from J, with 9 bases in between. CDR3 residues: CASSIGGGHQETQYF. The CDR3 bases are TGTGCCAGTAGTATAGGGGGGGGGCACCAAGAGACCCAGTACTTC.

V gene TRBV2 combines with J gene TRBJ2-7; tentatively, D is TRBD1 (9 bases). The CDR3 runs to 19 residues. Looked up from germline, CDR1 is SNHLY and CDR2 is FYNNEI. Trimming stripped 6 bases from V and 1 base from J, with 28 bases between. This CDR3 reads CASRFTGGRLAGVSYEQYF. CDR3 sequence (DNA): TGTGCCAGCAGATTCACAGGGGGCCGGCTAGCGGGTGTTTCCTACGAGCAGTACTTC.

The rearrangement links TRBV11-2 to TRBJ2-5, with D tentatively TRBD2 (6 bases). CDR3 length: 17 residues. The V gene lost 1 base and the J gene lost 5 bases, with 20 bases spanning the gap. Germline V gene lookup returns CDR1 SGHAT and CDR2 FQNNGV. CDR3 sequence: CASSLVWTLGGGETQYF. CDR3 DNA: TGTGCCAGCAGCTTAGTCTGGACTCTGGGGGGTGGGGAGACCCAGTACTTC.

The chain links TRBV7-9 to TRBJ1-1; 7 bases agree with TRBD1. In germline, CDR1 is SEHNR, CDR2 FQNEAQ (reference sequence). V shed 5 bases, J shed 3 bases, and the junction held 15 bases outside the gene matches. The CDR3 contains 17 residues. The CDR3 sequence: CASSPGWDSRMDTEAFF. The DNA of the CDR3 is TGTGCCAGCAGCCCCGGATGGGACAGTAGAATGGACACTGAAGCTTTCTTT.

The chain employs TRBV6-5 and TRBJ1-1; D remains ambiguous. The germline V and J ends were trimmed by 0 bases and 7 bases, with 12 bases remaining between them. The CDR3 sequence is 14 residues long. CDR1 is MNHEY, CDR2 SVGAGI, per germline. The CDR3 DNA reads as TGTGCCAGCAGTTACTCCAACTCCTTTGGTGAAGCTTTCTTT. It encodes CASSYSNSFGEAFF.

The chain joins TRBV6-1 to TRBJ2-2, with 7 bases fitting TRBD2. CDR3 length: 13 amino acids. V dropped 9 bases and J dropped 4; count of bases not matched to a gene: 5. Germline V CDR1 and CDR2: MNHNS, SASEGT. CDR3 protein: CARGLDSTGELFF. CDR3 coding DNA: TGTGCCAGAGGACTAGATTCCACCGGGGAGCTGTTTTTT.

CDR3 nucleotides: TGTGCCAGCAGCACCCGGGGGGCCGGGCCAGCAAACACTGAAGCTTTCTTT. It is translated as CASSTRGAGPANTEAFF. The chain carries TRBV11-2 and TRBJ1-1; TRBD1 is a possible D gene (6 bases). Trimming left V 5 bases short and J 2 bases short, with 21 bases between. The CDR3 extends over 17 amino acids. The germline V gene has CDR1 SGHAT and CDR2 FQNNGV. Supplemented by reference TRBV11-2 and TRBJ1-1, the full variable domain reads EAGVAQSPRYKIIEKRQSVAFWCNPISGHATLYWYQQILGQGPKLLIQFQNNGVVDDSQLPKDRFSAERLKGVDSTLKIQPAKLEDSAVYLCASSTRGAGPANTEAFFGQGTRLTVV.

The CDR3 DNA sequence: TGTGCTAGTGGTTTGGTCGTGACGAGCGGCGAGCAGTACTTC. It encodes CASGLVVTSGEQYF. The chain is built from TRBV12-5 and TRBJ2-7, with D perhaps TRBD2 (5 bases). Per the germline V gene, CDR1 is LGHNT and CDR2 is FRNRAP. CDR3 length: 14 residues. Trimming stripped 0 bases from V and 6 bases from J, with 12 bases between.

Only one count was recorded for this clone. This rearrangement joins TRBV5-6 to TRBJ1-5; the D is unclear. The CDR3 runs 15 residues. Trimming removed 4 bases from V and 4 bases from J, with 15 bases in between. Germline CDR1 is SGHDT and CDR2 is YYEEEE. The CDR3, as DNA: TGTGCCAGCAGCCCGCGTGATAGTGGTAATCAGCCCCAGCATTTT. Protein sequence: CASSPRDSGNQPQHF.

This clone was counted between two and nine times. This chain joins TRBV5-1 and TRBJ2-2, with a weak D call TRBD1 (6 bases). V lost 6 bases and J lost 5, with 8 bases in between. Germline V gene data show CDR1 as SGHRS and CDR2 as YFSETQ. This CDR3 is 12 amino acids long. The CDR3 sequence is CASTRGTGELFF. Written as DNA, the CDR3 is TGCGCCAGCACCAGGGGTACCGGGGAGCTGTTTTTT.

The genes are TRBV4-3 and TRBJ2-1; D unclear. The CDR3 has 13 residues. CDR1 is LGHNA, CDR2 YSLEER, per germline. Trimming left V 4 bases short and J 4 bases short, with 8 bases between. CDR3 in amino acids: CASSRLQYNEQFF. In nucleotides, the CDR3 is TGCGCCAGCAGCCGATTACAATACAATGAGCAGTTCTTC.

In DNA form, the CDR3 reads TGTGCCAGCTCGTCGGGAGAGAGGCGCGGGCAGTTCTTC. Translation: CASSSGERRGQFF. J is TRBJ2-1 and V is TRBV2; TRBD2 might be the D (6 bases). This CDR3 has 13 residues. Germline loops: CDR1 SNHLY, CDR2 FYNNEI. V was pared by 8 bases and J by 12 bases, with 20 bases between.

This chain connects TRBV7-9 to TRBJ2-1, with D perhaps matching TRBD2 (6 bases). The ends were cut back, 5 bases at V and 7 bases at J, with 21 bases in the middle. Per the germline V gene, CDR1 is SEHNR and CDR2 is FQNEAQ (reference sequence). The CDR3 sequence is 16 residues long. The CDR3 loop is CASSPDGWGVGNEQFF. DNA of the CDR3: TGTGCCAGCAGCCCCGATGGGTGGGGGGTAGGGAATGAGCAGTTCTTC. Full variable domain (outside the CDR3, taken from reference TRBV7-9 and TRBJ2-1): DTGVSQNPRHKITKRGQNVTFRCDPISEHNRLYWYRQTLGQGPEFLTYFQNEAQLEKSRLLSDRFSAERPKGSFSTLEIQRTEQGDSAMYLCASSPDGWGVGNEQFFGPGTRLTVL.

The rearrangement uses TRBV5-1 and TRBJ2-7, with TRBD2 matching 9 bases. CDR3 length equals 18 residues. Unmatched junction bases numbered 14, after V lost 1 base and J lost 3 bases. The V gene's germline CDR1 is SGHRS and CDR2 YFSETQ. In nucleotides, the CDR3 is TGCGCCAGCAGCTTGCCACGGTTCCCGGGACTAGCTTACTACGAGCAGTACTTC. Protein: CASSLPRFPGLAYYEQYF.

The CDR3 sequence: CASRRPGGDTYEQYF. Written as DNA, the CDR3 is TGTGCCAGCCGCCGGCCTGGCGGGGATACCTACGAGCAGTACTTC. The rearrangement links TRBV27 to TRBJ2-7, with D tentatively TRBD2 (6 bases). The CDR3 totals 15 residues. With 8 bases removed from V and 2 bases from J, the gap between germline ends came to 19 bases. In germline, CDR1 is MNHEY, CDR2 SMNVEV (reference sequence).

The chain has TRBV5-1 and TRBJ2-1, with no clear D. The CDR3 sequence is 15 residues long. From germline, CDR1 is SGHRS and CDR2 YFSETQ. V lost 3 bases and J lost 5, with 15 bases in between. CDR3: CASSYQVVQDNEQFF. In DNA, the CDR3 is TGCGCCAGCAGCTATCAGGTGGTGCAGGACAATGAGCAGTTCTTC.

This chain uses TRBV18 with TRBJ2-2; perhaps TRBD2 as D (6 bases). V gave up 3 bases and J gave up 1 base, with 9 bases separating them. The length of the CDR3 is 15 residues. Germline assignment: CDR1 KGHSH and CDR2 LQKENI. The CDR3 DNA reads TGTGCCAGCTCACCTCGGCGGGAGAACACCGGGGAGCTGTTTTTT. It translates to CASSPRRENTGELFF.